This TCR beta chain appears in the sequencing data of a study of CD8 T cells in ankylosing spondylitis. This clonotype has a handful of counts. Its antigen is not known. J gave up 9 bases and V 4 bases, and 6 bases lay outside the gene matches. CDR1 is ENHRY and CDR2 is SYGVKD in the germline V gene. CDR3 length: 15 residues. Study outcomes and limitations: A number of the motif variants had already been described in reactive arthritis synovial fluid and blood. A motif in TCR beta, a set of eight highly homologous variants, appeared characteristic of ankylosing spondylitis blood.

Researchers built TCR beta libraries using quantitative 5'-RACE with molecular barcodes. TCRdb processed the 5' RACE reads anew with MiXCR; each CDR3 protein has one entry. This sample has 350,000 to 550,000 distinct CDR3 sequences; 26% occur once, and the top ten carry roughly 1%. The receptor was isolated from a male donor with ankylosing spondylitis. The chain joins TRBV10-3 to TRBJ2-2; 12 nucleotides line up with TRBD2. The sample comprised blood, either unsorted or a sorted T cell fraction (not recorded which). CDR3 nucleotide sequence: TGTGCCATCAGTGCTACTAGCGGGAGGCCGCGGGAGCTGTTTTTT. Its translation is CAISATSGRPRELFF.